Shown below are 13 T cell receptor beta chains from a single sample sequenced in a study of control samples from healthy donors and cancer patients. Clones were sequenced by immunoSEQ multiplex PCR, and TCRdb holds only the in-frame ones, with some missing. Altogether about 69,000 clones are present, more than 75% being singletons, with the ten largest covering about 3.1%. The sequenced sample was PBMCs. All receptors come from a woman in her forties or fifties with lung cancer.

The gene calls are TRBV6-6 and TRBJ2-1; no clear D gene. The CDR3 is made up of 14 amino acids. Per the germline V gene, CDR1 is MNHNY and CDR2 is SVGAGI (reference sequence). With 7 bases removed from V and 7 bases from J, the gap between germline ends came to 17 bases. This CDR3 is CASNQAGPWNEQFF. CDR3 sequence (DNA): TGTGCCAGCAATCAGGCAGGACCTTGGAATGAGCAGTTCTTC.

The CDR3 nucleotides read TGTGCCGTCCGGGACTCCGCCTACAATGAGCAGTTCTTC. This sequence encodes CAVRDSAYNEQFF. This chain links TRBV3-1 (or the pseudogene TRBV3-2) with TRBJ2-1, with D maybe TRBD2 (6 bases). The length of the CDR3 is 13 residues. V was trimmed by 11 bases and J by 2 bases, leaving 13 bases between them. Germline-derived CDR1 and CDR2 are LGHDT and YNNKEL (reference sequence).

V is TRBV18 and J is TRBJ1-1; D gene unclear. V was clipped by 4 bases and J by 8 bases, with 11 bases between them. Germline V gene sequence: CDR1 KGHSH, CDR2 LQKENI. The CDR3 runs 12 residues. The CDR3 coding sequence is TGTGCCAGCTCACGAGAGGACGGGGAAGCTTTCTTT. This sequence encodes CASSREDGEAFF.

CDR3 in amino acids: CASRGITDTQYF. The CDR3 coding sequence is TGTGCCAGCAGGGGTATCACAGATACGCAGTATTTT. V usage is TRBV12-3 or TRBV12-4 and J usage is TRBJ2-3, with D hard to call. The ends were cut back, 6 bases at V and 2 bases at J, with 6 bases in the middle. This CDR3 spans 12 amino acids.

Notes on this clone: Germline is not matched at one junction end, which may reflect a read error. V gene TRBV7-8 combines with J gene TRBJ1-2; 8 bases line up with TRBD1. This CDR3 region has 14 residues. CDR1 SGHVS and CDR2 FQNEAQ come from the germline V gene. CDR3 protein: CASSLAGTGYGYTF. CDR3 bases: TGTGCCAGCAGCCTAGCCGGGACAGGATATGGCTACACCTTC.

The chain links TRBV27 to TRBJ1-6, with 11 bases aligning to TRBD1. The CDR3 runs to 16 residues. CDR1 and CDR2 from the germline V gene are MNHEY and SMNVEV (reference sequence). J lost 7 bases, V lost 0 bases, and 2 bases had no gene match. CDR3 coding DNA: TGTGCCAGCAGTTTATCCGGGACAGGGGGGAATTCACCCCTCCACTTT. It translates to CASSLSGTGGNSPLHF.

The chain joins TRBV11-3 to TRBJ2-5, with 7 bases aligning to TRBD1. V gave up 5 bases and J gave up 1 base; unmatched junction bases: 7. The germline gives CDR1 SGHNT, CDR2 YENEEA. This CDR3 is built from 15 residues. CDR3 region: CASSQQGSFQETQYF. Here the CDR3 DNA reads TGTGCCAGCAGCCAACAGGGGAGTTTCCAAGAGACCCAGTACTTC.

The chain recombines TRBV27 with TRBJ1-4, with D possibly being TRBD1 (6 bases). The CDR3 runs 16 residues. Germline CDR1 MNHEY, CDR2 SMNVEV (reference sequence). V lost 6 bases and J lost 4, with 18 bases in between. The chain's CDR3 is CASSHHSDSYNEKLFF. The CDR3 nucleotides are TGTGCCAGCAGCCACCACTCGGACAGCTATAATGAAAAACTGTTTTTT.

The chain recombines TRBV28 with TRBJ1-1, with D hard to call. The CDR3 loop spans 15 amino acids. V lost 3 bases to trimming and J lost 4 bases, with 15 bases between them. In germline, CDR1 is MDHEN, CDR2 SYDVKM. The CDR3 here is CASSFSVEGRTEAFF. CDR3 nucleotides: TGTGCCAGCAGTTTCTCCGTTGAAGGGCGCACTGAAGCTTTCTTT. The whole variable domain, remainder taken from reference TRBV28 and TRBJ1-1, is DVKVTQSSRYLVKRTGEKVFLECVQDMDHENMFWYRQDPGLGLRLIYFSYDVKMKEKGDIPEGYSVSREKKERFSLILESASTNQTSMYLCASSFSVEGRTEAFFGQGTRLTVV.

A note on this clone: A junction boundary mismatches the germline segment, possibly from a read error. The chain couples TRBV27 to TRBJ2-7; TRBD2 aligns across 13 bases. The CDR3 contains 15 residues. CDR1 MNHEY and CDR2 SMNVEV come from the germline V gene (reference sequence). The CDR3 nucleotides are TGTGCCAGCAGCCGCCCCTGGACTAGCGGGGGCTCCGAGAACTTC. Encoded protein: CASSRPWTSGGSENF.

This sequence joins TRBV7-9 and TRBJ2-7; D remains unclear. Trimming took off 2 bases at V and 4 bases at J, with 12 bases between the two ends. Germline-derived CDR1 and CDR2 are SEHNR and FQNEAQ (reference sequence). CDR3 length equals 14 residues. The CDR3 nucleotides read TGTGCCAGCAGCTTAAGCACAGCACTATACGAGCAGTACTTC. Protein product: CASSLSTALYEQYF.

This clone is medium-sized. This chain connects TRBV7-2 to TRBJ2-3, with 15 bases matching TRBD2. V was pared by 4 bases and J by 6 bases, with 5 bases of the junction left unmatched. Per germline, CDR1 SGHTA and CDR2 FQGNSA. The CDR3 is 16 residues long. In nucleotides, the CDR3 is TGTGCCAGCAGCTGGACTAGCGGGGGGGACTGGGATACGCAGTATTTT. Protein sequence: CASSWTSGGDWDTQYF.

This sequence joins TRBV7-2 and TRBJ1-4; 7 bases fit TRBD1. In germline, CDR1 is SGHTA, CDR2 FQGNSA. The junction had 3 bases not matched to a gene; V was cut back by 5 bases and J by 12 bases. The CDR3 has 11 residues. This CDR3 is CASSQGGELFF. The CDR3 DNA reads TGTGCCAGCAGCCAGGGGGGTGAACTGTTTTTT.